The 24 T cell receptor beta chains below all came from one sample that was sequenced in a study of blood T cells in healthy people across ages. Alongside a J-beta primer mix, a sample-barcoded 5' primer served in a second PCR lasting 7 to 11 cycles. MiXCR, applied by TCRdb to the 5' RACE reads, yields one record per CDR3 protein. The sample records over a million distinct CDR3 sequences, over 35% being singletons. The sample comprised blood. These TCRs come from a woman in her sixties or seventies in good health.

This clonotype has only a few counts. This chain connects TRBV20-1 to TRBJ2-1; D remains unclear. Trimming pared 6 bases from V and 7 bases from J, leaving 13 bases between. Per germline, CDR1 DFQATT and CDR2 SNEGSKA (reference sequence). CDR3 length: 12 amino acids. The CDR3, as DNA: TGCAGTGCCATAGAGATTGAGAATGAGCAGTTCTTC. Encoded protein: CSAIEIENEQFF.

This clonotype was observed a handful of times. V and J are TRBV2 and TRBJ2-1; D remains ambiguous. Germline CDR1 and CDR2: SNHLY and FYNNEI. V lost 5 bases and J lost 10, with 9 bases in between. The CDR3 runs 11 residues. The CDR3 DNA is TGTGCCAGCAGTCTCGGAGAGGAGCAGTTCTTC. This gives the protein CASSLGEEQFF.

This sequence joins TRBV5-1 and TRBJ1-1, with D perhaps matching TRBD1 (6 bases). Germline CDR1 SGHRS, CDR2 YFSETQ. The CDR3 is 16 amino acids. V was pared by 2 bases and J by 7 bases, with 21 bases between. CDR3 in amino acids: CASSLPTNGDKVEAFF. The CDR3 DNA follows: TGCGCCAGCAGCTTACCTACCAACGGGGACAAGGTTGAAGCTTTCTTT.

The chain combines TRBV28 with TRBJ2-1; 7 nucleotides match TRBD2. The J segment lost 9 bases and the V segment lost 8 bases, leaving 10 bases of the junction unmatched. The CDR3 has 13 amino acids. Germline CDR1 reads MDHEN; CDR2 reads SYDVKM. This CDR3 reads CASQGLSVGEQFF. In DNA form, the CDR3 reads TGTGCCAGCCAGGGACTATCGGTGGGTGAGCAGTTCTTC.

Details on this clonotype: A clone one base away is much larger, so this may be a read error. This chain connects TRBV20-1 to TRBJ2-3; unclear D gene. Germline-derived CDR1 and CDR2 are DFQATT and SNEGSKA (reference sequence). Trimming removed 3 bases at V and 3 bases at J, with 4 bases between. This CDR3 spans 11 amino acids. Written as DNA, the CDR3 is TGCAGTGCTAGCCTTACAGATACGCAGTATTTT. This translates into CSASLTDTQYF.

The chain uses TRBV5-1 and TRBJ2-7, with D uncertain. The germline V and J ends were trimmed by 2 bases and 2 bases, with 5 bases remaining between them. The CDR3 spans 12 residues. CDR1 and CDR2 from the germline V gene are SGHRS and YFSETQ. This CDR3 reads CASSFNAYEQYF. The CDR3 nucleotides are TGCGCCAGCAGCTTTAATGCCTACGAGCAGTACTTC.

This clonotype is a singleton in its sample. This sequence joins TRBV28 and TRBJ2-1; 12 positions agree with TRBD1. The CDR3 runs to 13 residues. Trimming took 11 bases from V and 9 from J; bases not matched to a gene: 8. CDR1 is MDHEN and CDR2 is SYDVKM in the germline V gene. For the CDR3, the DNA is TGTGCCGAGGGGACAGGGGGCTATACTGAGCAGTTCTTC. Translating it yields CAEGTGGYTEQFF.

The chain combines TRBV12-3 or TRBV12-4 with TRBJ2-1, with a possible D match to TRBD2 (6 bases). The CDR3 covers 15 residues. Trimming took 7 bases from V and 7 from J, leaving 20 bases between them. This CDR3 reads CASTKWRGGVNEQFF. The CDR3 coding sequence is TGTGCCAGCACCAAATGGAGGGGCGGTGTGAATGAGCAGTTCTTC.

The chain recombines TRBV12-3 or TRBV12-4 with TRBJ1-1; D is uncertain. The CDR3 spans 15 residues. Trimming took 1 base from V and 2 from J, leaving 11 bases between them. CDR3 loop: CASSLGPPKNTEAFF. CDR3 nucleotide sequence: TGTGCCAGCAGTTTAGGCCCCCCGAAAAACACTGAAGCTTTCTTT.

The chain recombines TRBV28 with TRBJ2-7, with TRBD1 identical over 11 bases. The CDR3 has 16 amino acids. Looked up from germline, CDR1 is MDHEN and CDR2 is SYDVKM. Trimming cost V 6 bases and J 2 bases; bases outside gene matches: 9. CDR3: CASSPRGQGAPYEQYF. The CDR3 DNA reads as TGTGCCAGCAGCCCACGTGGACAGGGGGCCCCCTACGAGCAGTACTTC.

This clonotype was found a few times. The chain couples TRBV9 to TRBJ2-5, with D maybe TRBD1 (6 bases). Germline CDR1 and CDR2: SGDLS and YYNGEE. The CDR3 sequence is 15 residues long. Trimming took off 0 bases at V and 0 bases at J, with 9 bases between the two ends. CDR3 protein: CASSVEDRNQETQYF. CDR3 DNA sequence: TGTGCCAGCAGCGTAGAGGACAGAAACCAAGAGACCCAGTACTTC.

The genes are TRBV10-3 and TRBJ2-3, with 12 nucleotides matching TRBD2. The CDR3 length is 16 residues. CDR1 and CDR2 from the germline V gene are ENHRY and SYGVKD. Germline trimming cut 6 bases from V and 1 base from J; bases unmatched to any gene: 5. In DNA form, the CDR3 reads TGTGCCATCAGGACTAGCGGGAGTGATGGCACAGATACGCAGTATTTT. Encoded protein: CAIRTSGSDGTDTQYF.

This clonotype was found a few times. J is TRBJ1-4 and V is TRBV5-5, with TRBD1 identical over 9 bases. The germline V gene encodes CDR1 SGHKS and CDR2 YYEKEE (reference sequence). CDR3 length: 17 residues. With 0 bases clipped from V and 8 bases from J, the junction kept 11 bases outside the gene matches. The chain's CDR3 is CASSLVFIGTGNEKLFF. DNA of the CDR3: TGTGCCAGCAGCTTGGTCTTTATTGGGACAGGGAACGAAAAACTGTTTTTT.

This chain joins TRBV19 and TRBJ1-1, with 7 bases aligning to TRBD1. V dropped 4 bases and J dropped 3; count of bases not matched to a gene: 8. Germline V gives CDR1 LNHDA, CDR2 SQIVND (reference sequence). The CDR3 loop spans 15 amino acids. For the CDR3, the DNA is TGTGCCAGTAGTACTCAGACAGGGCCGGACACTGAAGCTTTCTTT. Translation: CASSTQTGPDTEAFF. The full variable domain, in which reference TRBV19 and TRBJ1-1 provide the parts outside the CDR3, is DGGITQSPKYLFRKEGQNVTLSCEQNLNHDAMYWYRQDPGQGLRLIYYSQIVNDFQKGDIAEGYSVSREKKESFPLTVTSAQKNPTAFYLCASSTQTGPDTEAFFGQGTRLTVV.

V is TRBV18 and J is TRBJ2-1, with D uncertain. Judging by the DNA end, TRBJ2-7 fits better; the J call may be wrong. The CDR3 length is 11 residues. CDR1 and CDR2 from the germline V gene are KGHSH and LQKENI. The CDR3 DNA reads TGTGCCAGCTCATGGATGGATGAGCAGTACTTC. Amino acid sequence: CASSWMDEQYF.

This clonotype has just a few counts. The rearrangement links TRBV7-2 to TRBJ2-1, with 9 bases lining up with TRBD2. The assigned J gene may be wrong: the sequence end matches TRBJ2-7 better. Germline lookup yields CDR1 SGHTA and CDR2 FQGNSA. The CDR3 spans 18 residues. CDR3 nucleotides: TGTGCCAGCAGCCCTAGGGTTGGTGCGGGAGGGTTCTACAATGAGCAGTACTTC. Its protein is CASSPRVGAGGFYNEQYF.

Concerning this clonotype: A much larger clonotype is one base distant, so this may be a read error. V is TRBV29-1 and J is TRBJ1-2; D may be TRBD1 (5 bases). This CDR3 has 13 residues. Trimming removed 4 bases from V and 6 bases from J, with 15 bases in between. CDR1 and CDR2 from the germline V gene are SQVTM and ANQGSEA. The CDR3 here is CSVVDWGFDGYTF. The CDR3 DNA sequence: TGCAGCGTTGTGGACTGGGGGTTCGATGGCTACACCTTC.

This clonotype has a single count. J is TRBJ1-5 and V is TRBV7-9; 10 nucleotides align to TRBD1. The germline V gene has CDR1 SEHNR and CDR2 FQNEAQ (reference sequence). The CDR3 is 16 residues long. J gave up 5 bases and V 5 bases, and 9 bases lay outside the gene matches. CDR3 sequence (DNA): TGTGCCAGCAGCAAGCCGGGACAGGGGAAGGATCAGCCCCAGCATTTT. This encodes CASSKPGQGKDQPQHF.

The sample holds a few counts of this clonotype. The rearrangement uses TRBV29-1 and TRBJ2-1; TRBD1 agrees at 7 bases. In germline, CDR1 is SQVTM, CDR2 ANQGSEA. V lost 7 bases to trimming and J lost 4 bases; unmatched junction nucleotides: 13. The CDR3 runs to 15 residues. The CDR3 region is CSGLIGGGYYNEQFF. CDR3 bases: TGCAGCGGATTGATAGGGGGCGGCTATTACAATGAGCAGTTCTTC.

This clonotype occurred once. This sequence joins TRBV5-6 and TRBJ2-3, with D perhaps assigned TRBD1 or TRBD2 (5 bases each). CDR1 SGHDT and CDR2 YYEEEE come from the germline V gene. Trimming left V 4 bases short and J 5 bases short, with 20 bases between. There are 16 residues in the CDR3. The CDR3 DNA sequence: TGTGCCAGCAGCCCAACCGGGACCCAACCCATAGATACGCAGTATTTT. It translates to CASSPTGTQPIDTQYF.

A note on this clonotype: The conserved phenylalanine or tryptophan normally closing the CDR3 is absent here, so this likely arose from a read error. This sequence joins TRBV27 and TRBJ2-7; no clear D. CDR1 and CDR2 (germline): MNHEY, SMNVEV (reference sequence). The germline V and J ends were trimmed by 11 bases and 5 bases, with 19 bases remaining between them. The CDR3 is 13 amino acids. The CDR3 nucleotides read TGTGCCGGGCGACGGGTCGATGCAGACGAGCAGTACTAC. Its protein product is CAGRRVDADEQYY.

The rearrangement joins TRBV6-2 or TRBV6-3 to TRBJ1-2; no reliable D call. The CDR3 has 14 residues. Germline loops: CDR1 MNHEY, CDR2 SVGEGT. Trimming took off 0 bases at V and 7 bases at J, with 12 bases between the two ends. This chain's CDR3 is CASSYSSGICGYTF. CDR3 sequence (DNA): TGTGCCAGCAGTTACTCATCTGGGATATGTGGCTACACCTTC.

This clonotype was picked up many times. The chain recombines TRBV29-1 with TRBJ1-2, with D possibly matching TRBD1 (6 bases). The CDR3 extends over 13 amino acids. Trimming removed 3 bases from V and 4 bases from J, with 12 bases in between. Germline CDR1 SQVTM, CDR2 ANQGSEA. CDR3: CSVEPQGSYGYTF. CDR3 coding DNA: TGCAGCGTTGAGCCCCAGGGGAGCTATGGCTACACCTTC.

The CDR3 spells CASSPTTLYQETQYF. CDR3 in DNA: TGTGCCAGCAGTCCGACTACTCTGTACCAAGAGACCCAGTACTTC. The chain employs TRBV25-1 and TRBJ2-5, with D maybe TRBD2 (5 bases). This CDR3 contains 15 residues. Trimming stripped 5 bases from V and 0 bases from J, with 13 bases between. CDR1 MGHDK and CDR2 SYGVNS come from the germline V gene.